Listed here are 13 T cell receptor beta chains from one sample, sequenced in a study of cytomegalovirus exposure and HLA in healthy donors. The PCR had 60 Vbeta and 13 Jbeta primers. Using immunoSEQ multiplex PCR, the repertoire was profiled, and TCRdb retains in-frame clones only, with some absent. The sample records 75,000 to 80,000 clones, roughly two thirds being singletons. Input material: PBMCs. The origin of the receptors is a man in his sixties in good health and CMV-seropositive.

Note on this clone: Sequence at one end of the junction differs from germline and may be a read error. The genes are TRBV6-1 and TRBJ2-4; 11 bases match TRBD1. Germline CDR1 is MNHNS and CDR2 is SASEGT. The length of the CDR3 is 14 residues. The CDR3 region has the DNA TGTGCCAGCAGAAAGAGGACAGGGGGCGCAGGGAGGGACTTC. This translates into CASRKRTGGAGRDF.

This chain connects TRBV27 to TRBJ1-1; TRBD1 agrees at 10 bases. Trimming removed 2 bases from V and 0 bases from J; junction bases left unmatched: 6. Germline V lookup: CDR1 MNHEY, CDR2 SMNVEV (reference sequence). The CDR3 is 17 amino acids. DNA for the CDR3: TGTGCCAGCAGTTTACAGGGACAGGGGATATTGAACACTGAAGCTTTCTTT. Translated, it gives CASSLQGQGILNTEAFF.

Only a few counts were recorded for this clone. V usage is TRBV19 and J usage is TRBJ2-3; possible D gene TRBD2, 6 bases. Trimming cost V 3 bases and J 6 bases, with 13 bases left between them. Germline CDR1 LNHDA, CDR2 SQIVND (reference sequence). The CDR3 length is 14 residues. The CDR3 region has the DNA TGTGCCAGTAGTATGGACGGGAGAGGGGATACGCAGTATTTT. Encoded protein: CASSMDGRGDTQYF.

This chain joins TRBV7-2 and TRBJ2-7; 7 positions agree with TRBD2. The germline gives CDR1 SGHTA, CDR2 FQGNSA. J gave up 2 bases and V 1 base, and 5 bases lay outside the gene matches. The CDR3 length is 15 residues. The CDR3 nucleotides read TGTGCCAGCAGCTTAGGGTGGGGGGGGGCCTACGAGCAGTACTTC. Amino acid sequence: CASSLGWGGAYEQYF.

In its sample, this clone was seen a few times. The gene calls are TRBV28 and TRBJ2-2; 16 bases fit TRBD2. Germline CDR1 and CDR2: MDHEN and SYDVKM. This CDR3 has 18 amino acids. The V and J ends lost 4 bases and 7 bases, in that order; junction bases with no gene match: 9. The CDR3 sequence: CASSSGLAGGPGFGELFF. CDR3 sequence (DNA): TGTGCCAGCAGTTCGGGACTAGCGGGAGGGCCGGGATTCGGGGAGCTGTTTTTT.

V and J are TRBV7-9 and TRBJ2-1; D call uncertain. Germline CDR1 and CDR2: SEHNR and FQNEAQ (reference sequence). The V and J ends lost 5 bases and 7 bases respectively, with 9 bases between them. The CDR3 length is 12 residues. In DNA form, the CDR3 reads TGTGCCAGCAGCCCAGGCCAGAATGAGCAGTTCTTC. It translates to CASSPGQNEQFF. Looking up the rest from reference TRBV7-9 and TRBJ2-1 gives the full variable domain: DTGVSQNPRHKITKRGQNVTFRCDPISEHNRLYWYRQTLGQGPEFLTYFQNEAQLEKSRLLSDRFSAERPKGSFSTLEIQRTEQGDSAMYLCASSPGQNEQFFGPGTRLTVL.

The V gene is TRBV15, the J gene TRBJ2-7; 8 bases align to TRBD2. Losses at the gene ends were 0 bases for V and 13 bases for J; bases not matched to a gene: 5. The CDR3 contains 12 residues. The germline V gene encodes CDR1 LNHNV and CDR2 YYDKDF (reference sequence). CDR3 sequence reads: CATSRDGREAYF. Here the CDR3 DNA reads TGTGCCACCAGCAGAGATGGGCGGGAGGCCTACTTC.

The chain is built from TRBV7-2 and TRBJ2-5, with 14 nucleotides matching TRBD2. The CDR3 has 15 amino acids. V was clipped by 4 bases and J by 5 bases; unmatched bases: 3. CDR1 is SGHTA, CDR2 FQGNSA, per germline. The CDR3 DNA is TGTGCCAGCAGCTGGACTAGCGGGGGGAGGGAGACCCAGTACTTC. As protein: CASSWTSGGRETQYF.

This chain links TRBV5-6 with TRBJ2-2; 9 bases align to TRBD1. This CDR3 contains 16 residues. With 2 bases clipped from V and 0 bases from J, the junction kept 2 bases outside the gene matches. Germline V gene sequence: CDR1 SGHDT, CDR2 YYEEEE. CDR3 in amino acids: CASSFRQGANTGELFF. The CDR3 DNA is TGTGCCAGCAGCTTCCGACAGGGGGCGAACACCGGGGAGCTGTTTTTT.

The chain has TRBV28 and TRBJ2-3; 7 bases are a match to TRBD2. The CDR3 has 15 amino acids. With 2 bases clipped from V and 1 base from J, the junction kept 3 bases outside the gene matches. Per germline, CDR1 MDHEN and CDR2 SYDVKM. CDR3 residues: CASSLGGRGTDTQYF. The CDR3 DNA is TGTGCCAGCAGTTTAGGGGGGAGGGGCACAGATACGCAGTATTTT.

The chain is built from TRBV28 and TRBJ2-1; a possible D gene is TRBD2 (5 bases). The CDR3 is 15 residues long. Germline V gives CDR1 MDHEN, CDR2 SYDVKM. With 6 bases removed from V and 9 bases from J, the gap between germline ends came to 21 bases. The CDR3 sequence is CASSGSGFLQGEQFF. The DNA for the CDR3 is TGTGCCAGCAGCGGGTCGGGGTTTCTACAAGGTGAGCAGTTCTTC. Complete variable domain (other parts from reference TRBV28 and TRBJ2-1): DVKVTQSSRYLVKRTGEKVFLECVQDMDHENMFWYRQDPGLGLRLIYFSYDVKMKEKGDIPEGYSVSREKKERFSLILESASTNQTSMYLCASSGSGFLQGEQFFGPGTRLTVL.

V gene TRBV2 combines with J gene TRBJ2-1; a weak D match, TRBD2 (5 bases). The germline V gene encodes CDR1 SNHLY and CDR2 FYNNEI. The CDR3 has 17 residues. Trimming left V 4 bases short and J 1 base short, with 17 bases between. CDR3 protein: CASSAESQTGSYNEQFF. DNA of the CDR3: TGTGCCAGCAGTGCCGAGAGCCAAACGGGGTCCTACAATGAGCAGTTCTTC.

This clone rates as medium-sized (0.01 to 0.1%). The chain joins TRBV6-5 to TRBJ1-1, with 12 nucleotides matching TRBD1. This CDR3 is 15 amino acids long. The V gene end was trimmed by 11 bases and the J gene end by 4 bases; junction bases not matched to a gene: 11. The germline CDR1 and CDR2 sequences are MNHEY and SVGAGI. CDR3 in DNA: TGTGCCTCCCGGGGACAGGGGGCGGGGGTCACTGAAGCTTTCTTT. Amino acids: CASRGQGAGVTEAFF.